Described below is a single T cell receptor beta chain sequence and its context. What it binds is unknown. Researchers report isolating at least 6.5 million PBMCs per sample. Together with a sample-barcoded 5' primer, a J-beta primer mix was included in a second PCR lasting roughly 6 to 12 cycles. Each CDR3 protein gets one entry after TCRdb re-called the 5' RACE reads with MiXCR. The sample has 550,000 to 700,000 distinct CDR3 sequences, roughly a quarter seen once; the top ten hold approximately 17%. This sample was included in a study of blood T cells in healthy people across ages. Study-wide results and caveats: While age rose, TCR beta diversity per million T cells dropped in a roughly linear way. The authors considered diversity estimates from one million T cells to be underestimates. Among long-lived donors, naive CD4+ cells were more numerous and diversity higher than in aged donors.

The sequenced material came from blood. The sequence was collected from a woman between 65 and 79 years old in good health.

The CDR3 DNA follows: TGTGCCGCCGGGACCAGGGATACGCAGTATTTT. Its translation is CAAGTRDTQYF. This rearrangement joins TRBV7-9 to TRBJ2-3; TRBD1 or TRBD2 may be the D gene (5 bases each). V lost 11 bases and J lost 6, with 12 bases in between. Germline V CDR1 and CDR2: SEHNR, FQNEAQ (reference sequence). The CDR3 runs 11 residues.